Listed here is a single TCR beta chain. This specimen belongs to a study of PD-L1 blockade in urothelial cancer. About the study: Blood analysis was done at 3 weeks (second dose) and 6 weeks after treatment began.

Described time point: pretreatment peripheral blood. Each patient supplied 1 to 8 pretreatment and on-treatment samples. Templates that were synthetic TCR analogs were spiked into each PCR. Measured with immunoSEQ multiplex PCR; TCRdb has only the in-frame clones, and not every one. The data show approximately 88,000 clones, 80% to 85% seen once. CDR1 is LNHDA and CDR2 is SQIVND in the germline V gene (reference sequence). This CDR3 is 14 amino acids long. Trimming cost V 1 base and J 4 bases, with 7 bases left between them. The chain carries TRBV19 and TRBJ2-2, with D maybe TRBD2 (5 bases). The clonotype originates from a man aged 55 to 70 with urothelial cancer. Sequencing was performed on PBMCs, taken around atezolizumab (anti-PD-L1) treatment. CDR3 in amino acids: CASSIGSGTGELFF. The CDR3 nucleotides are TGTGCCAGTAGTATAGGCAGCGGCACCGGGGAGCTGTTTTTT.